The 3 T cell receptor beta chains in this list originate from one sample, sequenced in a study of PD-L1 blockade in urothelial cancer. Profiling relied on immunoSEQ multiplex PCR, and the TCRdb table lists in-frame clones only, not all of them. The sample records tens of thousands of clones, about 81% being singletons. The starting material was PBMCs, obtained around atezolizumab (anti-PD-L1) treatment. The receptors originated from a man aged 65 to 85 with urothelial cancer.

This clone was seen only a few times. This chain uses TRBV28 with TRBJ1-4, with no clear D. V dropped 6 bases and J dropped 8 bases, with 10 bases sitting between them. The CDR3 runs 12 residues. Germline loops: CDR1 MDHEN, CDR2 SYDVKM. The CDR3 nucleotides read TGTGCCAGCAGAACCTCGGGGGAAAAACTGTTTTTT. Residues: CASRTSGEKLFF.

This rearrangement joins TRBV10-2 to TRBJ2-7, with TRBD2 identical over 11 bases. Losses at the gene ends were 2 bases for V and 4 bases for J; bases not matched to a gene: 4. The CDR3 runs to 15 residues. The germline V gene has CDR1 WSHSY and CDR2 SAAADI. As DNA, the CDR3 is TGCGCCAGCAGTGAGACTAGCGGGAGTGGGTACGAGCAGTACTTC. Translation gives CASSETSGSGYEQYF.

The chain is built from TRBV7-2 and TRBJ1-5; 8 bases align to TRBD1. This CDR3 is built from 15 residues. Trimming at V came to 4 bases and at J to 3 bases, leaving 5 bases not matched to a gene. Germline CDR1 is SGHTA and CDR2 is FQGNSA. The CDR3 DNA sequence: TGTGCCAGCAGCTCCCGGACAGGGATCAATCAGCCCCAGCATTTT. This sequence encodes CASSSRTGINQPQHF.